The text below deals with one TCR beta chain. Its antigen is undetermined. The data were taken from a study of OX40 agonist ivuxolimab in advanced cancers. Study outcomes and limitations: Expanded clones tended on average to be more numerous among CD8+ T cells than CD4+.

Libraries were prepared by immunoSEQ multiplex PCR; TCRdb keeps only in-frame clonotypes and omits some of them. The sample includes 48,000 or so clones, approximately 86% seen only once; the top ten take over 1.5%. The CDR3 runs to 11 residues. CDR1 SGHAT and CDR2 FQNNGV come from the germline V gene. Trimming cost V 2 bases and J 6 bases, with 2 bases left between them. The chain employs TRBV11-2 and TRBJ2-1; D is ambiguous. Here the sequenced sample was CD4+ or CD8+ T cells sorted from blood, taken in a trial of the OX40 agonist ivuxolimab. This clonotype was obtained from an adult with an advanced solid tumor such as melanoma, head and neck, liver or kidney cancer. CDR3 in amino acids: CASSLFNEQFF. Written as DNA, the CDR3 is TGTGCCAGCAGCTTATTCAATGAGCAGTTCTTC.